This T cell receptor (beta chain) was observed in a study of T cells in tumors after PD-1 blockade. In the study overall: Excluded were patients with checkpoint blockade, immunosuppressants, or radiotherapy or other anti-cancer therapy within 4 weeks.

Input was 616 ng to 6,004 ng of genomic DNA from tumor or blood. V was cut by 1 base and J by 5 bases, with 6 bases left in between. Per the germline V gene, CDR1 is SGHDT and CDR2 is YYEEEE. The CDR3 runs to 13 residues. Sequencing used immunoSEQ multiplex PCR; TCRdb keeps in-frame clones, though not all of them. The sample lists fewer than 15,000 clones, 63% occurring once. The material sequenced was tumor tissue, taken before anti-PD-1 treatment. The sequence was obtained from a human donor with basal cell carcinoma. The J gene is TRBJ2-2, the V gene TRBV5-6; D is possibly TRBD1 (5 bases). The CDR3 loop reads CASSLPGTGELFF. The CDR3 nucleotides read TGTGCCAGCAGCTTGCCAGGGACCGGGGAGCTGTTTTTT.